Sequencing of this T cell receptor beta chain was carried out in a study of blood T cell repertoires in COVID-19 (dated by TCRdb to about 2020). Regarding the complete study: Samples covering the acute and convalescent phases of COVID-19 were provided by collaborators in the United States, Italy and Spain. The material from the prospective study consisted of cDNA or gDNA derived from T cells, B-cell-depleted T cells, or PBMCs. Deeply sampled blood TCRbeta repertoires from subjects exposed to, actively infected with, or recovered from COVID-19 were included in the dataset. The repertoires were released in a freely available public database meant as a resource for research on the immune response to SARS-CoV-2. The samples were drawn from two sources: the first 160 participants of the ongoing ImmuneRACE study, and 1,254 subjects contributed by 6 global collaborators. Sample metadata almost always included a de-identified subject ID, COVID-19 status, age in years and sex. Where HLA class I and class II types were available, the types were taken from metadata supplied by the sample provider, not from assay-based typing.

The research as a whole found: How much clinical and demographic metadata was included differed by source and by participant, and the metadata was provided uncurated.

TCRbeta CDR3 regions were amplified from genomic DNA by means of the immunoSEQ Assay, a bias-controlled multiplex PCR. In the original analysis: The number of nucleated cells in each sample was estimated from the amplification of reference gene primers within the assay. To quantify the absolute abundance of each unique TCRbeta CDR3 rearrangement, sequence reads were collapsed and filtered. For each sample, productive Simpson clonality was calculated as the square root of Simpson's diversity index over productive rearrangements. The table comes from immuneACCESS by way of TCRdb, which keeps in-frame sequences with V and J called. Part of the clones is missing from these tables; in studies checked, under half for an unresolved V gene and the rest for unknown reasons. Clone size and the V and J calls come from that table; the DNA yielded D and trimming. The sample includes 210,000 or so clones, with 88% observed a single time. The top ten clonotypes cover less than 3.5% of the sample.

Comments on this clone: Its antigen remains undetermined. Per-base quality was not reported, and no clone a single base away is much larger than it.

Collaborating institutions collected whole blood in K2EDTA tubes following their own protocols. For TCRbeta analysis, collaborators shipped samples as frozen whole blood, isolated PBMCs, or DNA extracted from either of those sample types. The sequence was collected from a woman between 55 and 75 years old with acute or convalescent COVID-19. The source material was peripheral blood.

The base sequence is TGTGCCAGCAGCCAAGATGGGGCCTCCTCGGGTAATGAAAAACTGTTTTTT. Its coded protein is CASSQDGASSGNEKLFF. Rearrangement joined TRBV4-2 to TRBJ1-4; tentative D gene TRBD1, with 5 bases matching. V is pared back by 0 bases and J by 4 bases, with 15 bases lying between the germline termini. The CDR3 spans 17 residues, from the cysteine through the phenylalanine. The only DNA kept is the CDR3, 51 bases in frame from the first base. The germline V gene gives CDR1 as LGHNA and CDR2 as YNFKEQ.